Below are 20 T cell receptor beta chains sequenced from a single sample in a study of blood T cells in healthy people across ages. A J-beta primer mix and a sample-barcoded 5' primer were used in a second PCR of roughly 6 to 11 cycles. TCRdb fed the 5' RACE reads into MiXCR, producing one record per CDR3 protein. The table records 1 million or so distinct CDR3 sequences, about 25% of them present only once. These data were also reused for a study on T cells of mothers and their children.

Specimen: blood. The source of these receptors is a girl aged 2 to 9 in good health.

The chain has TRBV12-3 or TRBV12-4 and TRBJ2-3, with D unclear. The CDR3 has 14 amino acids. Trimming left V 6 bases short and J 0 bases short, with 10 bases between. This CDR3 is CASSPTPSTDTQYF. CDR3 sequence (DNA): TGTGCCAGCAGCCCGACACCGAGCACAGATACGCAGTATTTT.

V and J are TRBV6-5 and TRBJ1-1, with 7 bases identical to TRBD1. Germline V gene data show CDR1 as MNHEY and CDR2 as SVGAGI. The CDR3 is 19 residues long. V lost 0 bases to trimming and J lost 2 bases; unmatched junction nucleotides: 15. CDR3 sequence (DNA): TGTGCCAGCAGTTACTCTGACTGGGACAGAGTTCTTCCTAACACTGAAGCTTTCTTT. Residues: CASSYSDWDRVLPNTEAFF.

V usage is TRBV28 and J usage is TRBJ1-2; D not certain. Germline V lookup: CDR1 MDHEN, CDR2 SYDVKM. The ends were cut back, 7 bases at V and 8 bases at J, with 14 bases in the middle. This CDR3 is built from 12 residues. The CDR3 DNA sequence: TGTGCCAGCATGTCGGCAGCGTGGGGCTACACCTTC. Translated: CASMSAAWGYTF.

This clonotype was found a few times. The chain carries TRBV27 and TRBJ1-5; 8 nucleotides line up with TRBD1. CDR1 MNHEY and CDR2 SMNVEV come from the germline V gene (reference sequence). Trimming removed 4 bases from V and 7 bases from J; junction bases left unmatched: 6. The CDR3 runs to 14 residues. CDR3 protein: CASSYETGAQPQHF. The CDR3 DNA reads as TGTGCCAGCAGTTACGAGACAGGGGCCCAGCCCCAGCATTTT.

V gene TRBV2 combines with J gene TRBJ2-4; 7 nucleotides align to TRBD2. V dropped 2 bases and J dropped 9; count of bases not matched to a gene: 10. This CDR3 region has 15 residues. CDR1 and CDR2 (germline): SNHLY, FYNNEI. The CDR3 sequence is CASSERWGTTRIQYF. CDR3 bases: TGTGCCAGCAGTGAAAGGTGGGGGACTACTCGCATTCAGTACTTC.

In its sample, this clonotype was seen a few times. This chain joins TRBV18 and TRBJ1-2; D perhaps matches TRBD1 (6 bases). Germline CDR1 reads KGHSH; CDR2 reads LQKENI. This CDR3 has 15 residues. V was shortened by 4 bases and J by 4 bases, with 16 bases between the two germline ends. CDR3 bases: TGTGCCAGCTCACAAAACAGGGACCCTAGCTATGGCTACACCTTC. Its translation: CASSQNRDPSYGYTF. The full variable domain, with the rest looked up from reference TRBV18 and TRBJ1-2, is NAGVMQNPRHLVRRRGQEARLRCSPMKGHSHVYWYRQLPEEGLKFMVYLQKENIIDESGMPKERFSAEFPKEGPSILRIQQVVRGDSAAYFCASSQNRDPSYGYTFGSGTRLTVV.

V is TRBV29-1 and J is TRBJ2-5; the D call may be TRBD1 or TRBD2 (5 bases each). The CDR3 is 13 residues long. V lost 4 bases and J 4 bases, leaving 13 bases between the germline ends. The germline CDR1 and CDR2 sequences are SQVTM and ANQGSEA. CDR3: CSVGINGGETQYF. CDR3 DNA: TGCAGCGTTGGCATTAATGGGGGAGAGACCCAGTACTTC.

The chain links TRBV4-2 to TRBJ2-7; possible D gene TRBD2, 6 bases. V gave up 0 bases and J gave up 3 bases, with 9 bases separating them. The CDR3 spans 14 residues. Germline CDR1 LGHNA, CDR2 YNFKEQ. The CDR3 DNA reads as TGTGCCAGCAGCCAAGATCTGGGGGGCTACGAGCAGTACTTC. Its protein is CASSQDLGGYEQYF.

The genes are TRBV28 and TRBJ1-2; TRBD1 matches at 9 bases. This CDR3 spans 13 amino acids. The V gene end was trimmed by 4 bases and the J gene end by 8 bases; junction bases not matched to a gene: 5. CDR1 is MDHEN, CDR2 SYDVKM, per germline. CDR3: CASSSGTGWGYTF. Written as DNA, the CDR3 is TGTGCCAGCAGTTCCGGGACAGGGTGGGGCTACACCTTC.

J is TRBJ1-1 and V is TRBV27; D is ambiguous. The CDR3 has 15 amino acids. Between the trimmed V and J ends, which lost 0 bases and 0 bases, there was a span of 8 bases. CDR1 and CDR2 from the germline V gene are MNHEY and SMNVEV (reference sequence). This chain's CDR3 is CASSLSTPLNTEAFF. The CDR3 region has the DNA TGTGCCAGCAGTTTATCGACGCCCTTGAACACTGAAGCTTTCTTT.

This clonotype was seen a few times. The gene calls are TRBV9 and TRBJ2-5, with D possibly matching TRBD1 (6 bases). The germline V gene has CDR1 SGDLS and CDR2 YYNGEE. The V end lost 4 bases, the J end lost 7 bases, and 17 bases lay between the germline ends. The CDR3 spans 14 residues. CDR3 sequence reads: CASSPDRPQGTQYF. The DNA of the CDR3 is TGTGCCAGCAGCCCTGACAGGCCCCAGGGGACCCAGTACTTC.

This clonotype was recorded at least ten times. The chain employs TRBV25-1 and TRBJ1-5; D ambiguous. CDR1 MGHDK and CDR2 SYGVNS come from the germline V gene. Deletions cut 0 bases from V and 3 bases from J, with 6 bases between. The CDR3 runs 14 residues. DNA of the CDR3: TGTGCCAGCAGTGAATACGGATACAATCAGCCCCAGCATTTT. Translation: CASSEYGYNQPQHF.

This chain connects TRBV20-1 to TRBJ2-7; 9 bases align to TRBD1. The DNA end lines up better with TRBJ2-5; the J call may be wrong. CDR1 DFQATT and CDR2 SNEGSKA come from the germline V gene (reference sequence). The CDR3 consists of 14 residues. This CDR3 is CSASGTGIGETQYF. CDR3 nucleotide sequence: TGCAGTGCCTCCGGGACAGGGATCGGAGAGACCCAGTACTTC.

The chain couples TRBV7-2 to TRBJ2-7, with 9 bases aligning to TRBD2. V shed 4 bases, J shed 4 bases, and the junction held 5 bases outside the gene matches. The germline V gene has CDR1 SGHTA and CDR2 FQGNSA. The CDR3 loop spans 14 amino acids. Here the CDR3 reads CASSSGTSKYEQYF. Written as DNA, the CDR3 is TGTGCCAGCAGCTCCGGGACTAGCAAGTACGAGCAGTACTTC.

The chain combines TRBV6-1 with TRBJ2-3; D remains ambiguous. Trimming removed 8 bases from V and 2 bases from J, with 17 bases in between. Germline CDR1 is MNHNS and CDR2 is SASEGT. The CDR3 consists of 15 residues. DNA of the CDR3: TGTGCCAGCGGGTTCCGTTCAACACCCACAGATACGCAGTATTTT. It is translated as CASGFRSTPTDTQYF.

This clonotype was detected only a few times. The rearrangement joins TRBV7-9 to TRBJ1-4; TRBD1 agrees at 7 bases. The CDR3 totals 17 residues. The trim removed 3 bases at V and 0 bases at J, leaving 7 bases unmatched. Germline V CDR1 and CDR2: SEHNR, FQNEAQ (reference sequence). DNA of the CDR3: TGTGCCAGCAGCTTGCAGACAGGGCCAGCAACTAATGAAAAACTGTTTTTT. The encoded protein is CASSLQTGPATNEKLFF.

CDR3 DNA: TGTGCCAGCAGCTTACAGGAGGGCACCATATATTTT. Translating it yields CASSLQEGTIYF. The genes are TRBV7-3 and TRBJ1-3; D not certain. The CDR3 runs to 12 residues. Trimming pared 2 bases from V and 9 bases from J, leaving 8 bases between. CDR1 is SGHTA and CDR2 is FQGTGA in the germline V gene.

The DNA for the CDR3 is TGTGCCATCAGTGATAGCGCGACCTACGAGCAGTACTTC. Its protein product is CAISDSATYEQYF. The V call is TRBV10-3, the J call TRBJ2-5, with a weak D call TRBD2 (5 bases). The DNA end favors TRBJ2-7, so the J call may be wrong. The CDR3 contains 13 residues. Germline values: CDR1 ENHRY, CDR2 SYGVKD.

This chain connects TRBV9 to TRBJ1-2; D call uncertain. Germline values: CDR1 SGDLS, CDR2 YYNGEE. CDR3 length: 15 amino acids. Trimming cost V 4 bases and J 10 bases, with 23 bases left between them. The CDR3 DNA reads as TGTGCCAGCAGCCCTCAGGTCGGTACCGCTATTGTCTACACCTTC. It is translated as CASSPQVGTAIVYTF.

This clonotype was detected a few times. The V and J genes are TRBV7-9 and TRBJ1-4, with D uncertain. The CDR3 is 12 amino acids. Germline V gene data show CDR1 as SEHNR and CDR2 as FQNEAQ (reference sequence). Trimming shortened V by 7 bases and J by 8 bases, and 11 bases separated the two germline ends. The CDR3 spells CASTRGTEKLFF. The DNA for the CDR3 is TGTGCCAGCACCCGCGGCACGGAAAAACTGTTTTTT.